The rows below give T cell receptor beta chains drawn from one sample of a study of T cell changes during pregnancy in multiple sclerosis. Profiled with immunoSEQ multiplex PCR; TCRdb holds only in-frame clones, not every one. The sample has roughly 40,000 clones, approximately 94% seen once. The source material was peripheral blood, sampled in the third trimester of pregnancy. The receptors come from a female donor with multiple sclerosis, enrolled in a pregnancy study. CDR3s include the opening cysteine and the closing phenylalanine or tryptophan. A D gene is named only where the DNA matches it firmly. Size is stated for part of the rows, as once, few or many counts, or as a class when the clone is expanded.

size: .; V: TRBV2; J: TRBJ1-1; D: TRBD1; CDR3: CASSRQGDMNTEAFF; DNA: TGTGCCAGCAGTCGACAGGGCGACATGAACACTGAAGCTTTCTTT
size: .; V: TRBV30; J: TRBJ1-6; D: TRBD1; CDR3: CAWSPLGTGSSPLHF; DNA: TGTGCCTGGAGTCCGCTCGGGACAGGGAGTTCACCCCTCCACTTT
size: .; V: TRBV29-1; J: TRBJ1-1; D: .; CDR3: CSVRRGWDTEAFF; DNA: TGCAGCGTTCGTCGAGGGTGGGACACTGAAGCTTTCTTT
size: .; V: TRBV28; J: TRBJ2-3; D: .; CDR3: CASSLPAGGLRIDTQYF; DNA: TGTGCCAGCAGTTTACCCGCCGGGGGGCTAAGAATAGATACGCAGTATTTT
size: .; V: TRBV11-3; J: TRBJ2-7; D: .; CDR3: CASSLIIDRGIGYEQYF; DNA: TGTGCCAGCAGCTTAATCATAGATCGGGGAATCGGTTACGAGCAGTACTTC
size: .; V: TRBV11-2; J: TRBJ2-7; D: .; CDR3: CASSLSGKFNHEQYF; DNA: TGTGCCAGCAGCTTATCGGGTAAATTTAACCACGAGCAGTACTTC
size: .; V: TRBV9; J: TRBJ2-3; D: TRBD2; CDR3: CASSVSTSGMEDTQYF; DNA: TGTGCCAGCAGCGTTAGCACTAGCGGGATGGAAGATACGCAGTATTTT
size: .; V: TRBV11-3; J: TRBJ2-1; D: .; CDR3: CASSLDGRQRAYNEQFF; DNA: TGTGCCAGCAGCTTAGATGGGAGGCAGAGGGCCTACAATGAGCAGTTCTTC
size: .; V: TRBV6-6; J: TRBJ2-1; D: TRBD1; CDR3: CASSPGQGLYNEQFF; DNA: TGTGCCAGCAGTCCGGGACAGGGGCTATACAATGAGCAGTTCTTC
size: .; V: TRBV4-1; J: TRBJ1-3; D: TRBD1; CDR3: CASSQATGGQNTIYF; DNA: TGCGCCAGCAGCCAAGCAACAGGGGGCCAAAACACCATATATTTT
size: .; V: TRBV18; J: TRBJ1-6; D: .; CDR3: CASSREGPPNSPLHF; DNA: TGTGCCAGCTCACGGGAGGGACCGCCGAATTCACCCCTCCACTTT
size: .; V: TRBV4-2; J: TRBJ2-2; D: TRBD2; CDR3: CASSQGSGSNTGELFF; DNA: TGTGCCAGCAGCCAAGGGAGCGGGAGTAACACCGGGGAGCTGTTTTTT
size: .; V: TRBV29-1; J: TRBJ1-1; D: TRBD1; CDR3: CSVGNPQGMNTEAFF; DNA: TGCAGCGTTGGGAATCCACAGGGGATGAACACTGAAGCTTTCTTT
size: .; V: TRBV18; J: TRBJ2-7; D: TRBD1; CDR3: CASSPGTGVEQYF; DNA: TGTGCCAGCTCACCCGGCACAGGGGTCGAGCAGTACTTC
size: once; V: TRBV19; J: TRBJ1-2; D: TRBD1; CDR3: CASSPTGTNYGYTF; DNA: TGTGCCAGTAGCCCGACAGGGACTAACTATGGCTACACCTTC
size: .; V: TRBV7-9; J: TRBJ2-4; D: .; CDR3: CASSPLDTLAKNIQYF; DNA: TGTGCCAGCAGCCCCTTGGACACTTTAGCCAAAAACATTCAGTACTTC
size: .; V: TRBV11-2; J: TRBJ2-5; D: TRBD1; CDR3: CASSLGDRDRETQYF; DNA: TGTGCCAGCAGCTTAGGCGACAGGGATCGAGAGACCCAGTACTTC
size: .; V: TRBV5-1; J: TRBJ2-1; D: .; CDR3: CASSSGYGQGEQFF; DNA: TGCGCCAGCAGCTCGGGGTATGGCCAGGGGGAGCAGTTCTTC
size: .; V: TRBV9; J: TRBJ1-5; D: TRBD1; CDR3: CASSVEGQGNQPQHF; DNA: TGTGCCAGCAGCGTAGAGGGACAGGGCAATCAGCCCCAGCATTTT
size: .; V: TRBV15; J: TRBJ1-5; D: TRBD1; CDR3: CATSREQGGNQPQHF; DNA: TGTGCCACCAGCAGAGAACAGGGGGGCAATCAGCCCCAGCATTTT
size: .; V: TRBV19; J: TRBJ1-5; D: .; CDR3: CASSTTRAQPQHF; DNA: TGTGCCAGTAGTACCACCAGGGCACAGCCCCAGCATTTT
size: .; V: TRBV6-1; J: TRBJ2-7; D: .; CDR3: CASSAEPISSYEQYF; DNA: TGTGCCAGCAGTGCAGAACCGATAAGCTCCTACGAGCAGTACTTC
size: .; V: TRBV11-3; J: TRBJ2-1; D: TRBD2; CDR3: CASSLDLLRTSYEQFF; DNA: TGTGCCAGCAGCTTAGATCTCCTGCGGACTAGTTATGAGCAGTTCTTC
size: .; V: TRBV10-3; J: TRBJ1-5; D: .; CDR3: CAISEGAARSGNQPQHF; DNA: TGTGCCATCAGTGAGGGGGCAGCTCGGTCTGGGAATCAGCCCCAGCATTTT
size: .; V: TRBV5-6; J: TRBJ2-1; D: .; CDR3: CASSLPTGNEQFF; DNA: TGTGCCAGCAGCTTACCGACGGGCAATGAGCAGTTCTTC
size: few; V: TRBV7-9; J: TRBJ1-2; D: TRBD1; CDR3: CASSEVTGESYGYTF; DNA: TGTGCCAGCAGCGAAGTGACAGGGGAGTCTTATGGCTACACCTTC
size: .; V: TRBV5-4; J: TRBJ2-7; D: TRBD2; CDR3: CASSSTAGPPYEQYF; DNA: TGTGCCAGCAGCTCCACAGCGGGACCTCCCTACGAGCAGTACTTC
size: .; V: TRBV19; J: TRBJ2-7; D: .; CDR3: CASSKSGIVLSSYEQYF; DNA: TGTGCCAGTAGTAAGTCAGGGATAGTTCTCTCCTCCTACGAGCAGTACTTC
size: .; V: TRBV5-3; J: TRBJ1-5; D: .; CDR3: CARRPGIQPQHF; DNA: TGTGCCAGAAGACCAGGGATACAGCCCCAGCATTTT
size: .; V: TRBV5-1; J: TRBJ2-2; D: .; CDR3: CASSPQPGTGELFF; DNA: TGCGCCAGCAGCCCCCAACCAGGGACCGGGGAGCTGTTTTTT
size: .; V: TRBV27; J: TRBJ2-1; D: .; CDR3: CASSSLFPDEGNEQFF; DNA: TGTGCCAGCAGTTCCCTCTTTCCAGATGAGGGAAATGAGCAGTTCTTC
size: .; V: TRBV11-2; J: TRBJ2-3; D: TRBD2; CDR3: CASSLGGSSGVTDTQYF; DNA: TGTGCCAGCAGCTTAGGGGGATCTAGCGGGGTCACAGATACGCAGTATTTT
size: .; V: TRBV10-2; J: TRBJ2-1; D: .; CDR3: CASSDLRGFNEQFF; DNA: TGCGCCAGCAGCGACTTACGCGGGTTTAATGAGCAGTTCTTC
size: .; V: TRBV9; J: TRBJ2-7; D: .; CDR3: CASSVGQGPYEQYF; DNA: TGTGCCAGCAGCGTAGGTCAGGGCCCCTACGAGCAGTACTTC
size: .; V: TRBV19; J: TRBJ1-2; D: .; CDR3: CASSAQGNYGYTF; DNA: TGTGCCAGTAGTGCGCAGGGTAACTATGGCTACACCTTC
size: .; V: TRBV7-7; J: TRBJ2-5; D: .; CDR3: CASSSQIGGRETQYF; DNA: TGTGCCAGCAGCTCACAGATCGGGGGACGGGAGACCCAGTACTTC
size: few; V: TRBV6-4; J: TRBJ2-2; D: .; CDR3: CASSGVAGGATGELFF; DNA: TGTGCCAGCAGTGGGGTCGCAGGTGGGGCCACCGGGGAGCTGTTTTTT
size: .; V: TRBV30; J: TRBJ1-2; D: TRBD1; CDR3: CAHIYGRGWGNYGYTF; DNA: TGTGCCCACATTTATGGCAGGGGGTGGGGGAACTATGGCTACACCTTC
size: .; V: TRBV7-3; J: TRBJ1-5; D: TRBD1; CDR3: CASSSTGGQPQHF; DNA: TGTGCCAGCAGCAGTACAGGGGGTCAGCCCCAGCATTTT
size: .; V: TRBV19; J: TRBJ1-1; D: TRBD1; CDR3: CASSPTGDTEAFF; DNA: TGTGCCAGTAGCCCGACAGGGGACACTGAAGCTTTCTTT
size: once; V: TRBV9; J: TRBJ1-4; D: TRBD1; CDR3: CASSKTARQGWNEKLFF; DNA: TGTGCCAGCAGTAAAACAGCTCGACAGGGTTGGAATGAAAAACTGTTTTTT
size: .; V: TRBV30; J: TRBJ1-3; D: .; CDR3: CAWRVSSGNTIYF; DNA: TGTGCCTGGAGAGTGAGCTCTGGAAACACCATATATTTT
size: .; V: TRBV6-4; J: TRBJ1-5; D: .; CDR3: CASSDLGRANQPQHF; DNA: TGTGCCAGCAGTGACCTGGGCAGGGCTAATCAGCCCCAGCATTTT
size: .; V: TRBV6-6; J: TRBJ2-1; D: TRBD1; CDR3: CASSYGTGYTEQFF; DNA: TGTGCCAGCAGTTACGGGACAGGCTATACTGAGCAGTTCTTC
size: .; V: TRBV30; J: TRBJ2-6; D: .; CDR3: CAWSVPQGLSGANVLTF; DNA: TGTGCCTGGAGTGTACCGCAGGGCCTCTCTGGGGCCAACGTCCTGACTTTC